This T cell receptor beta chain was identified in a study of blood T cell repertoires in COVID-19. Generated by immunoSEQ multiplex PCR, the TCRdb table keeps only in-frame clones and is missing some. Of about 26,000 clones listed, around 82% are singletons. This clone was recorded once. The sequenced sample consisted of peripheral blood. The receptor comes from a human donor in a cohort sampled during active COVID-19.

The CDR3 region has the DNA TGTGCCAGCAGTCTTTCCGGGATTCCTAACTATGGCTACACCTTC. Protein sequence: CASSLSGIPNYGYTF. The rearrangement joins TRBV6-2 or TRBV6-3 to TRBJ1-2, with D unclear. The V gene's germline CDR1 is MNHEY and CDR2 SVGEGT. The V end was cut by 5 bases, the J end by 0 bases, with 13 bases between. The CDR3 sequence is 15 residues long.